The clone carrying this T cell receptor beta chain has only a few counts. The antigen remains undetermined. This record comes from a study of blood T cells in healthy people across ages. Study overall: When template switching was applied, about one barcoded beta molecule was captured per two T cells.

The individuals who served as donors were healthy Caucasians living in Russia, aged about 6 to 100. Per sample, a minimum of 7 million PBMCs were isolated. This CDR3 has 14 amino acids. Germline V CDR1 and CDR2: DFQATT, SNEGSKA (reference sequence). V lost 5 bases, J lost 0 bases, and 6 bases stayed unmatched. PCR was performed a second time for roughly 7 to 11 cycles using a sample-barcoded 5' primer and a J-beta primer mix. Via MiXCR, TCRdb re-called the 5' RACE reads, giving one row per CDR3 protein. The table has about 1.6 million distinct CDR3 sequences, about 35% seen once; the top ten hold about 11%. Study-wide results and caveats: PBMCs went unsorted, and a conclusive naive versus antigen-experienced comparison was therefore prevented.

This sequence joins TRBV20-1 and TRBJ2-7, with TRBD2 matching 8 bases. Sequencing was performed on blood. The clonotype comes from a woman aged 25 to 39 in good health. This CDR3 is CSAHSGESSYEQYF. CDR3 in DNA: TGCAGTGCTCATAGCGGGGAGAGCTCCTACGAGCAGTACTTC.